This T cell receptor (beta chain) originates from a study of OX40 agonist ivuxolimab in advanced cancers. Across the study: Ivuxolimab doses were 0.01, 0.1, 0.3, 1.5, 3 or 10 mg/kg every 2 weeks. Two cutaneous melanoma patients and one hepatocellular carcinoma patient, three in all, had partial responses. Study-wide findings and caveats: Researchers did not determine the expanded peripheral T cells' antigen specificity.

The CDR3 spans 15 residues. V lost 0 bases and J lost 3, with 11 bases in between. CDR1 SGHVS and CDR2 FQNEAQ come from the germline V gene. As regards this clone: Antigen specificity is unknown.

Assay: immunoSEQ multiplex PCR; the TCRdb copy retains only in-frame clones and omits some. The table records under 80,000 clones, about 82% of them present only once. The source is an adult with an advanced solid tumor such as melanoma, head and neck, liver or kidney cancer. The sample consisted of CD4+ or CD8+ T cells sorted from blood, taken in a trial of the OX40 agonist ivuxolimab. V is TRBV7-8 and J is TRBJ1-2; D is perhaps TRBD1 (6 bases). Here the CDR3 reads CASSLAAGADYGYTF. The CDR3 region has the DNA TGTGCCAGCAGCTTAGCTGCAGGGGCGGACTATGGCTACACCTTC.